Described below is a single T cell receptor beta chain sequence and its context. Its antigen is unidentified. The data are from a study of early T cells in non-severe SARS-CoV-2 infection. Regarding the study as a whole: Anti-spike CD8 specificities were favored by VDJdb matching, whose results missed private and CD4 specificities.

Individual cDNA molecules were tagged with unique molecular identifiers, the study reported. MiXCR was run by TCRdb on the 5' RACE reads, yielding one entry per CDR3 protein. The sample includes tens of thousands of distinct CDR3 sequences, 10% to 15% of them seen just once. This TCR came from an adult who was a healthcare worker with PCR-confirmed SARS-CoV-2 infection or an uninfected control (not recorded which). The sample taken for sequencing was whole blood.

The DNA for the CDR3 is TGTGCCAGTAGTATCCGGGAAGAGCAGTTCTTC. Encoded protein: CASSIREEQFF. The genes are TRBV19 and TRBJ2-1; tentatively, D is TRBD2 (5 bases). The ends were cut back, 3 bases at V and 10 bases at J, with 7 bases in the middle. The CDR3 has 11 residues. Germline assignment: CDR1 LNHDA and CDR2 SQIVND (reference sequence).